This entry describes one T cell receptor (beta chain). This CDR3 spans 13 amino acids. Losses at the gene ends were 11 bases for V and 1 base for J; bases not matched to a gene: 7. TCRdb's copy holds only in-frame clones and misses some; the assay was immunoSEQ multiplex PCR. The sample includes fewer than 600,000 clones, 88% of them seen just once. The data originate from a study of blood T cell repertoires in COVID-19. Across the study: There were acute and convalescent COVID-19 samples, and they came from the United States, Italy and Spain.

This clonotype originated in a woman aged 40 to 55 who had recovered from COVID-19. This rearrangement joins TRBV12-3 or TRBV12-4 to TRBJ2-7; 8 bases align to TRBD1. Sequences were obtained from PBMCs or T cells enriched from blood (not recorded which). CDR3 bases: TGTGCCTCAGGGGGCAGGTCGTCCTACGAGCAGTACTTC. Translated, it gives CASGGRSSYEQYF.